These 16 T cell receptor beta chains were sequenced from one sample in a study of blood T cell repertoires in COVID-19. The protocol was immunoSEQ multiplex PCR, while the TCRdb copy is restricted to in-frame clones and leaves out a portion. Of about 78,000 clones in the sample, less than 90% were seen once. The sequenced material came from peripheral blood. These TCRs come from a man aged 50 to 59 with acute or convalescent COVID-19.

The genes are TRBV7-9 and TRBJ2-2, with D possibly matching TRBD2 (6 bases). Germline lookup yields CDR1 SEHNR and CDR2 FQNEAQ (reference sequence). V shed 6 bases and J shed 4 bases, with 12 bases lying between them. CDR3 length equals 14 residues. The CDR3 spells CASSRGLGTGELFF. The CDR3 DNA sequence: TGTGCCAGCAGTCGGGGGTTAGGCACCGGGGAGCTGTTTTTT.

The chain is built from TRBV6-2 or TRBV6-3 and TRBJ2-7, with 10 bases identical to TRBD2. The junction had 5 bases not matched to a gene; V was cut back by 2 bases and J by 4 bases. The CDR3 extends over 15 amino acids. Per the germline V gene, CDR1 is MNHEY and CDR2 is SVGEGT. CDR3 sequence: CASSYETSGFYEQYF. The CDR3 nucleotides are TGTGCCAGCAGTTACGAGACTAGCGGGTTTTACGAGCAGTACTTC.

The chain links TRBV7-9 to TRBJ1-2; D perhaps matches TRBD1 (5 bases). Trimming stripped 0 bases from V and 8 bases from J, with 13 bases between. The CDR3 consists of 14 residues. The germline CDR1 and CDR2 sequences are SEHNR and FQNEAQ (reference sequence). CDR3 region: CASSLASGVGGYTF. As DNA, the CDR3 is TGTGCCAGCAGCTTAGCGTCGGGGGTAGGCGGCTACACCTTC.

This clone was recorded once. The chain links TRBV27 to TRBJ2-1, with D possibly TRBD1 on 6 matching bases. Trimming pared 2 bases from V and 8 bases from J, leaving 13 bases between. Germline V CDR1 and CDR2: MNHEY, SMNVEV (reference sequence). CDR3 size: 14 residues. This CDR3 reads CASSLRTVWDEQFF. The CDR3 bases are TGTGCCAGCAGTTTACGGACAGTCTGGGATGAGCAGTTCTTC.

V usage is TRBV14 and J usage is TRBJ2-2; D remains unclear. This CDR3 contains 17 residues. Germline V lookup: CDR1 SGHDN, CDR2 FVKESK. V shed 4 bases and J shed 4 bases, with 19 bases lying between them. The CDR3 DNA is TGTGCCAGCAGCCTCCTGATTAGCTCTCTGAGCACCGGGGAGCTGTTTTTT. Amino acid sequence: CASSLLISSLSTGELFF.

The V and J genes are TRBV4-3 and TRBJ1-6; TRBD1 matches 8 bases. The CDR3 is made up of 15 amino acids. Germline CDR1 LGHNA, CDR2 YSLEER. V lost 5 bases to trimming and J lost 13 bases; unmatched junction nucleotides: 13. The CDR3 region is CASSLDRETLSPLHF. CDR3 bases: TGCGCCAGCAGCTTGGACAGGGAAACTCTAAGTCCCCTCCACTTT.

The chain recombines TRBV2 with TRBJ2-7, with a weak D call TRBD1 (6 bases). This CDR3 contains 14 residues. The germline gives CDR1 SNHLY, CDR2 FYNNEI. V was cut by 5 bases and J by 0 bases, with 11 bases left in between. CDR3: CASSISGDSYEQYF. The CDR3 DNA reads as TGTGCCAGCAGTATCTCAGGGGACTCCTACGAGCAGTACTTC.

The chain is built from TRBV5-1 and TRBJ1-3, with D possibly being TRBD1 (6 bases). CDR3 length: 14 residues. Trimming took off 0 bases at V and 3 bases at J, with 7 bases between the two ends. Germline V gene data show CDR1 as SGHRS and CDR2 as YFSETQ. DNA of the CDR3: TGCGCCAGCAGCTTGGGGGGACATGGAAACACCATATATTTT. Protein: CASSLGGHGNTIYF.

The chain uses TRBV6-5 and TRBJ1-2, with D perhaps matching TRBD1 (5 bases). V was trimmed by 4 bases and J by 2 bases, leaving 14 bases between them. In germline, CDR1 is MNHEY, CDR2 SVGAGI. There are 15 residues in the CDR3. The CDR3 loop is CASSSGDSQNYGYTF. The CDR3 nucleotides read TGTGCCAGCAGTTCCGGAGACAGTCAGAACTATGGCTACACCTTC.

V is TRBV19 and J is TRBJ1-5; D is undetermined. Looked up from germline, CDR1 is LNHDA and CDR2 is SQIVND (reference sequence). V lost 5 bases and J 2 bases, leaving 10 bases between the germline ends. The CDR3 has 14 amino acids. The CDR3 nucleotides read TGTGCCAGTAGTGCACGGGTCGGCAATCAGCCCCAGCATTTT. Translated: CASSARVGNQPQHF.

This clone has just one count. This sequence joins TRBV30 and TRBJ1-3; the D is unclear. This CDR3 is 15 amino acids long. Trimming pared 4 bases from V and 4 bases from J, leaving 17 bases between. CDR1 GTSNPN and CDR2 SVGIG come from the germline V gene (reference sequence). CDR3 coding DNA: TGTGCCTGGACCGCTTTCGGGTCACGAGGAAACACCATATATTTT. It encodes CAWTAFGSRGNTIYF.

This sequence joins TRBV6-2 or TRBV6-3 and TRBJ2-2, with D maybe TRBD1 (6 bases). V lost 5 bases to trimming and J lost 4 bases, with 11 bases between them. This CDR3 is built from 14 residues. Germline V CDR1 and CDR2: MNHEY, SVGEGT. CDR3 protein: CASSPRTATGELFF. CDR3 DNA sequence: TGTGCCAGCAGTCCAAGGACAGCCACCGGGGAGCTGTTTTTT.

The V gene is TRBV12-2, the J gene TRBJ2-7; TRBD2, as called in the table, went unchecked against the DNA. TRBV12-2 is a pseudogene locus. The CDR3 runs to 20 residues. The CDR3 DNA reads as TGTGCAAGTCGCTTGGGCGCCACACAACGAGCCGGGACTAGCTTCGACGAGCAGTACTTC. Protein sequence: CASRLGATQRAGTSFDEQYF.

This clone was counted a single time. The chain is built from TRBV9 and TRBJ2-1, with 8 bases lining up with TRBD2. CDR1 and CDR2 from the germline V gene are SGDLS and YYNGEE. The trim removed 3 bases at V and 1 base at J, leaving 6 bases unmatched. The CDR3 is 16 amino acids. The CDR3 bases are TGTGCCAGCAGCGCCCCCGGGACTAGATCCTACAATGAGCAGTTCTTC. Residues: CASSAPGTRSYNEQFF. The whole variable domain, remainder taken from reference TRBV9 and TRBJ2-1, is DSGVTQTPKHLITATGQRVTLRCSPRSGDLSVYWYQQSLDQGLQFLIQYYNGEERAKGNILERFSAQQFPDLHSELNLSSLELGDSALYFCASSAPGTRSYNEQFFGPGTRLTVL.

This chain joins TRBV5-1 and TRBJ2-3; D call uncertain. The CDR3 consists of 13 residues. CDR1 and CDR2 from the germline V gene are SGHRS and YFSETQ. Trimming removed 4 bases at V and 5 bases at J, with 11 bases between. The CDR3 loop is CASSLRLKDTQYF. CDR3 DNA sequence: TGCGCCAGCAGCCTCCGACTTAAAGATACGCAGTATTTT. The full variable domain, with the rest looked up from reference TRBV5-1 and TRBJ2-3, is KAGVTQTPRYLIKTRGQQVTLSCSPISGHRSVSWYQQTPGQGLQFLFEYFSETQRNKGNFPGRFSGRQFSNSRSEMNVSTLELGDSALYLCASSLRLKDTQYFGPGTRLTVL.

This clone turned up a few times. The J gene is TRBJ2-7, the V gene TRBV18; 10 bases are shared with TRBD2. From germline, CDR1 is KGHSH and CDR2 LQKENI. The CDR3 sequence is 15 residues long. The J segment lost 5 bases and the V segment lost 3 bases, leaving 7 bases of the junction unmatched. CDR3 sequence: CASSPRATSGDEQYF. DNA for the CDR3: TGTGCCAGCTCACCCCGGGCAACTAGCGGGGACGAGCAGTACTTC.